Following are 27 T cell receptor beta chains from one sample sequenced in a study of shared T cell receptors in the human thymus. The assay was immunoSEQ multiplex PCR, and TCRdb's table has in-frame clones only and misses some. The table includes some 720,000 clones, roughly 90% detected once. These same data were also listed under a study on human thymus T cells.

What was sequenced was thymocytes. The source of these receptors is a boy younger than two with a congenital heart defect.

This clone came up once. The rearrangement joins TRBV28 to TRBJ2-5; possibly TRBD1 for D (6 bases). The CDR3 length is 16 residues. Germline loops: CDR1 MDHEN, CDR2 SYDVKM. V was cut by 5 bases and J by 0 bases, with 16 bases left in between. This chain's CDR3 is CASSVIRTVYQETQYF. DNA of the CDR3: TGTGCCAGCAGTGTAATCCGGACAGTGTACCAAGAGACCCAGTACTTC.

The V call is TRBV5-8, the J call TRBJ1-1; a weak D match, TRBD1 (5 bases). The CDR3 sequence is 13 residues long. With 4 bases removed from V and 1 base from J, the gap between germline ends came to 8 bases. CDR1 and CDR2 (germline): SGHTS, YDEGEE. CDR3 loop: CASSRDWNTEAFF. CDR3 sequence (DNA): TGTGCCAGCAGCAGGGACTGGAACACTGAAGCTTTCTTT.

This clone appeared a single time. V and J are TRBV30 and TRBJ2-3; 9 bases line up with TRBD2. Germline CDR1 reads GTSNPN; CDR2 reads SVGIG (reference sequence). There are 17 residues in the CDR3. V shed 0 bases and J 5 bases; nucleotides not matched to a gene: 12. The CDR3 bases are TGTGCCTGGAGTGTAGCTAAAACGGGACTAGCAAGAGATACGCAGTATTTT. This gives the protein CAWSVAKTGLARDTQYF. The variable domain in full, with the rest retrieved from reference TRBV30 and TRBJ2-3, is SQTIHQWPATLVQPVGSPLSLECTVEGTSNPNLYWYRQAAGRGLQLLFYSVGIGQISSEVPQNLSASRPQDRQFILSSKKLLLSDSGFYLCAWSVAKTGLARDTQYFGPGTRLTVL.

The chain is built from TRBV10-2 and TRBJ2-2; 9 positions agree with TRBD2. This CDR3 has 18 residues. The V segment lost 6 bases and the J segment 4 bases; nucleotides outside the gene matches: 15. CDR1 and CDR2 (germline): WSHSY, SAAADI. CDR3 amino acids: CASRVSVRLAEVTGELFF. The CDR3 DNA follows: TGCGCCAGCAGAGTTTCAGTCAGACTAGCGGAGGTCACCGGGGAGCTGTTTTTT.

CDR3 nucleotides: TGTGCCAGCAGCTTGGATGGCGAGACCCAGTACTTC. Its protein product is CASSLDGETQYF. J is TRBJ2-5 and V is TRBV5-6; D ambiguous. The CDR3 length is 12 residues. The ends were cut back, 0 bases at V and 5 bases at J, with 5 bases in the middle. Germline lookup yields CDR1 SGHDT and CDR2 YYEEEE.

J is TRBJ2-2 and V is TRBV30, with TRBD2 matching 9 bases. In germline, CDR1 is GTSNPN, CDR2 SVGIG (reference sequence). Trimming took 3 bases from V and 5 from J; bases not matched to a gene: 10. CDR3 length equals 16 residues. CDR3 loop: CAWSGTSRRGTGELFF. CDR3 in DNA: TGTGCCTGGAGCGGGACTAGCCGGAGGGGGACCGGGGAGCTGTTTTTT.

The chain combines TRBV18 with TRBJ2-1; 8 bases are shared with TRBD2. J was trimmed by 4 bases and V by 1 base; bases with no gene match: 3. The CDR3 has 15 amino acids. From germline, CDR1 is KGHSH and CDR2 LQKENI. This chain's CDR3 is CASSPRASGYNEQFF. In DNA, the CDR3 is TGTGCCAGCTCACCACGGGCTAGCGGGTACAATGAGCAGTTCTTC.

CDR3 amino acids: CASRPGTSATQYF. The CDR3 DNA reads as TGTGCCAGCCGACCCGGGACTTCAGCGACCCAGTACTTC. The chain joins TRBV2 to TRBJ2-5; a possible D gene is TRBD2 (6 bases). The V gene lost 8 bases and the J gene lost 7 bases, with 17 bases spanning the gap. The V gene's germline CDR1 is SNHLY and CDR2 FYNNEI. The CDR3 totals 13 residues.

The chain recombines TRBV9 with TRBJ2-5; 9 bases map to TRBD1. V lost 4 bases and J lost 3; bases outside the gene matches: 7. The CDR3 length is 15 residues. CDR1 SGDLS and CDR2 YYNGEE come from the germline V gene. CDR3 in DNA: TGTGCCAGCAGCCCAGGACAGGGGCGAAAAGAGACCCAGTACTTC. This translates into CASSPGQGRKETQYF.

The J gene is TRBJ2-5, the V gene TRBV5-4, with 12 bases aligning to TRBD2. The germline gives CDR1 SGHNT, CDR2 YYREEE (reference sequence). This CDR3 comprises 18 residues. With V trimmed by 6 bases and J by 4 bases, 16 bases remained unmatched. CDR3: CASTRRGLAGGPVETQYF. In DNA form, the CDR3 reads TGTGCCAGCACCCGGAGGGGGCTAGCGGGAGGGCCGGTAGAGACCCAGTACTTC. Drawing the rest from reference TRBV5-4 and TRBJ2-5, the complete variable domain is ETGVTQSPTHLIKTRGQQVTLRCSSQSGHNTVSWYQQALGQGPQFIFQYYREEENGRGNFPPRFSGLQFPNYSSELNVNALELDDSALYLCASTRRGLAGGPVETQYFGPGTRLLVL.

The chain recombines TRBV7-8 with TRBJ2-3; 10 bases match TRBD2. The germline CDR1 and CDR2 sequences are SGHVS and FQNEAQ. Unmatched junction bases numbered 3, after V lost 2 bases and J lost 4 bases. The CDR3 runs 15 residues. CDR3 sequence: CASSLTSGAPDTQYF. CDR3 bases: TGTGCCAGCAGCTTAACTAGCGGGGCCCCAGATACGCAGTATTTT.

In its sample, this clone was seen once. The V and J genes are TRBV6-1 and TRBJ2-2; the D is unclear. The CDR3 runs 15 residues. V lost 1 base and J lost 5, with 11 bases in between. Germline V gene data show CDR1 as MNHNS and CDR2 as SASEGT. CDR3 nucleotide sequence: TGTGCCAGCAGTGAAGTAGAGTCAGGTACCGGGGAGCTGTTTTTT. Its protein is CASSEVESGTGELFF.

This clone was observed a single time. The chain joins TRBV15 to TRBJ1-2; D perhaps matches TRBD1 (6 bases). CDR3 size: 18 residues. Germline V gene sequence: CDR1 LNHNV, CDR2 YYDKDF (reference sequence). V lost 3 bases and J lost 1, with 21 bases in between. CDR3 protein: CATSRREGDNPFNYGYTF. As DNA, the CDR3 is TGTGCCACCAGCAGGCGCGAGGGGGATAACCCTTTTAACTATGGCTACACCTTC. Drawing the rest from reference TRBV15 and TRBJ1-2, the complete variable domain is DAMVIQNPRYQVTQFGKPVTLSCSQTLNHNVMYWYQQKSSQAPKLLFHYYDKDFNNEADTPDNFQSRRPNTSFCFLDIRSPGLGDTAMYLCATSRREGDNPFNYGYTFGSGTRLTVV.

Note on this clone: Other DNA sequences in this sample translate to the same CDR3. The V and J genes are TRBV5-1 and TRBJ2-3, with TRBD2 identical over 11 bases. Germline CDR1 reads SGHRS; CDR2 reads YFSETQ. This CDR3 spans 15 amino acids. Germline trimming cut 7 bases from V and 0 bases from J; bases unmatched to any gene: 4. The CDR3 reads CASSLAGASTDTQYF. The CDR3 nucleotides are TGCGCCAGCTCACTAGCGGGAGCGAGCACAGATACGCAGTATTTT.

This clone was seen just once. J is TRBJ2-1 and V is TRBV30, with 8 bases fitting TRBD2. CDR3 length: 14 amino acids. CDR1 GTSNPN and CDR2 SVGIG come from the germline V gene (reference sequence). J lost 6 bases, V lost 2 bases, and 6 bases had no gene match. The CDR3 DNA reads TGTGCCTGGAGTCCCAGCGGGAGCACCAATGAGCAGTTCTTC. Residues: CAWSPSGSTNEQFF.

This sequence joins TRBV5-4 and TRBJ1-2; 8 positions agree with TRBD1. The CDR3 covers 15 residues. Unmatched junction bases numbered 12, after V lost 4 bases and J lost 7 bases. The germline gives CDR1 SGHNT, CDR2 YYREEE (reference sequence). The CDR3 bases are TGTGCCAGCAGCCTGGCGGACAGGGTGACGCGTGGCTACACCTTC. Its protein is CASSLADRVTRGYTF.

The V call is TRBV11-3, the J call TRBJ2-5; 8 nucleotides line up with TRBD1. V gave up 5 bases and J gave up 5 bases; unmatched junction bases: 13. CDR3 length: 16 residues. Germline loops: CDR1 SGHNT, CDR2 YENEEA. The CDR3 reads CASSQMWQGAGETQYF. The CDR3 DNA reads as TGTGCCAGCAGCCAAATGTGGCAGGGGGCGGGCGAGACCCAGTACTTC.

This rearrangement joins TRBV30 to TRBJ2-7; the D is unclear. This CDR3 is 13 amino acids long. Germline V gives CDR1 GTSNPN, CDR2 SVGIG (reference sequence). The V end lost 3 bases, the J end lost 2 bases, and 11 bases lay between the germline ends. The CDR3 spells CAWRVGRAYEQYF. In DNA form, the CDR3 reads TGTGCCTGGAGGGTAGGTCGGGCCTACGAGCAGTACTTC. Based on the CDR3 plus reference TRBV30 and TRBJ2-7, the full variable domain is SQTIHQWPATLVQPVGSPLSLECTVEGTSNPNLYWYRQAAGRGLQLLFYSVGIGQISSEVPQNLSASRPQDRQFILSSKKLLLSDSGFYLCAWRVGRAYEQYFGPGTRLTVT.

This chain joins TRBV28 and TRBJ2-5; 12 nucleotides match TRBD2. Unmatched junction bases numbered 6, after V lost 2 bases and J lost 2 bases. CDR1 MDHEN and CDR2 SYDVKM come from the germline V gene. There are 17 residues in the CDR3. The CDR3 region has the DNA TGTGCCAGCAGTTTACGCACTAGCGGGAGGTTACAAGAGACCCAGTACTTC. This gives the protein CASSLRTSGRLQETQYF.

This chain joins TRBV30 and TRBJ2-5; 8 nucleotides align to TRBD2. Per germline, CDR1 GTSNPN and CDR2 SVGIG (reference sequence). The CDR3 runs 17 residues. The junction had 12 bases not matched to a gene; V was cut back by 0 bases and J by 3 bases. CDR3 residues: CAWSVPLKREKKETQYF. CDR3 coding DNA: TGTGCCTGGAGTGTACCCCTCAAGCGGGAGAAGAAAGAGACCCAGTACTTC.

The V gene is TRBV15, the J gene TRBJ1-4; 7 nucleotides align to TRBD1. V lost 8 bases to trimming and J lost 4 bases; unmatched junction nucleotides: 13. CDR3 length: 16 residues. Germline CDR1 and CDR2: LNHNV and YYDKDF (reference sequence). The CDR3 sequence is CATVQGGGGLNEKLFF. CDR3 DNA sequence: TGTGCCACCGTCCAGGGGGGCGGAGGCCTTAATGAAAAACTGTTTTTT.

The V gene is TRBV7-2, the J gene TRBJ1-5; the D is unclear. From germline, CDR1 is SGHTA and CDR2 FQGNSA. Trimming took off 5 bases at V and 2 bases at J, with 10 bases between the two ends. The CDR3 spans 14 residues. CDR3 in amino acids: CASSPRFGNQPQHF. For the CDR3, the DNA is TGTGCCAGCAGCCCACGGTTTGGCAATCAGCCCCAGCATTTT.

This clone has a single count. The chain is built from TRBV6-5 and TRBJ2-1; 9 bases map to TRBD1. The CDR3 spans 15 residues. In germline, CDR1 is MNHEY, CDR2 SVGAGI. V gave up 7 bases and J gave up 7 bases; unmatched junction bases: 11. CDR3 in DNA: TGTGCCAGCACCTTCTCGGGACAGGGTTATAATGAGCAGTTCTTC. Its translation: CASTFSGQGYNEQFF.

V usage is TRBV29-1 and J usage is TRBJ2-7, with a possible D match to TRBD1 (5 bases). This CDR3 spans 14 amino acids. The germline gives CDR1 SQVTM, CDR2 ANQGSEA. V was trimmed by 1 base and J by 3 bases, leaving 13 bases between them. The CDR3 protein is CSVEGGSAYYEQYF. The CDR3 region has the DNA TGCAGCGTTGAAGGGGGCTCAGCCTACTACGAGCAGTACTTC.

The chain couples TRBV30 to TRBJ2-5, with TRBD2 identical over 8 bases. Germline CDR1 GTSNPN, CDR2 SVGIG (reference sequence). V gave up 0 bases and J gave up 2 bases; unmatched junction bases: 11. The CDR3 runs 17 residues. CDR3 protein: CAWSVRGGLVLQETQYF. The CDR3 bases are TGTGCCTGGAGTGTACGGGGGGGGCTAGTCCTTCAAGAGACCCAGTACTTC.

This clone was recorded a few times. This CDR3 reads CASSQATGPLDEQYF. The DNA for the CDR3 is TGCGCCAGCAGCCAAGCGACAGGGCCTTTGGACGAGCAGTACTTC. The chain couples TRBV4-3 to TRBJ2-7; 7 nucleotides match TRBD1. Germline values: CDR1 LGHNA, CDR2 YSLEER. The CDR3 contains 15 residues. After removal of 1 base from V and 5 bases from J, the junction contained 8 bases not matched to a gene.

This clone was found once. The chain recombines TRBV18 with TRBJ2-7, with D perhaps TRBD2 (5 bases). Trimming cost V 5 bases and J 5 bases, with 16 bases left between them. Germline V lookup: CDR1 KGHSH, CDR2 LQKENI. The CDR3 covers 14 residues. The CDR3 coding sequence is TGTGCCAGCTCAGATCGGAGAGGGAGTGACGAGCAGTACTTC. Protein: CASSDRRGSDEQYF.